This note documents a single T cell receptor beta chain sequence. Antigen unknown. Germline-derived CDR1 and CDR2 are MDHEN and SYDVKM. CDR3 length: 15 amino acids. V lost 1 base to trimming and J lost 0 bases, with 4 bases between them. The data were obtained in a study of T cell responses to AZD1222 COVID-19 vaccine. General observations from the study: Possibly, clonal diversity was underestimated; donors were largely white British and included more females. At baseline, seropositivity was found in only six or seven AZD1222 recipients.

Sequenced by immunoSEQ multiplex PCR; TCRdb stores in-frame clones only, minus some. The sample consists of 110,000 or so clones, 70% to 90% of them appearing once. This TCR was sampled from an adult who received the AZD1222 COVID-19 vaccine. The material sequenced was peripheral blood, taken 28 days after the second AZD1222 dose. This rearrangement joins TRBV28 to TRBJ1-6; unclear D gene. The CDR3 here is CASSLSSSYNSPLHF. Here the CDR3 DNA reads TGTGCCAGCAGTTTATCCAGCTCCTATAATTCACCCCTCCACTTT.